This T cell receptor (beta chain) was documented in a study of blood T cell repertoires in COVID-19. Turning to the study itself: Sites in the United States, Italy and Spain provided acute and convalescent COVID-19 samples. From T cells, B-cell-depleted T cells, or PBMCs came the material, which was cDNA or gDNA.

This table comes from immunoSEQ multiplex PCR, and its TCRdb copy is limited to in-frame clones, with some not included. The sample holds 110,000 or so clones, roughly 84% seen once. This CDR3 contains 12 residues. With 4 bases removed from V and 11 bases from J, the gap between germline ends came to 14 bases. Germline V gives CDR1 MDHEN, CDR2 SYDVKM. The specimen was peripheral blood. The TCR originated in a woman aged 80 or over with active or convalescent COVID-19. The chain uses TRBV28 and TRBJ1-1, with D perhaps TRBD1 (5 bases). The CDR3 nucleotides read TGTGCCAGCAGTTCGGCAGGGTCCCTGGCTTTCTTT. Its protein product is CASSSAGSLAFF.